The 30 T cell receptor beta chains presented below share a single source sample, sequenced in a study of beta chain features in type 1 diabetes listed by TCRdb under 2018. Overall study results and their limits: A moderate but significant shortening of TCRB CDR3 length was observed in type 1 diabetes patients in all four CD4+ subsets.

Receptors were amplified or captured by the immunoSEQ multiplex PCR assay. The High Capacity cDNA Reverse Transcription Kit was used to reverse transcribe all of the isolated RNA, meaning that expressed TCRB transcripts were what got sequenced. TCRdb carries this immuneACCESS record with in-frame sequences only. Its versions omit some clonotypes, under half of them owing to an unresolved V gene in the studies checked, with the rest unexplained. This sample holds hundreds of thousands of clones; about an eighth were observed only once. The ten largest clones represent about 0.02% of the sample. These receptors' targets are unknown. What was sequenced was naive CD4+ T cells from blood. The sample's cell subset or site, from its label and the paper: true naive CD4+ T cells. The receptors were sampled from a man aged 18-30 years with type 1 diabetes.

This clone was seen more than once but under ten times. This chain uses TRBV30 with TRBJ1-2; a weak D match, TRBD1 (5 bases). V was cut by 7 bases and J by 0 bases, with 12 bases left in between. The CDR3 runs 13 residues. The V gene's germline CDR1 is GTSNPN and CDR2 SVGIG (reference sequence). CDR3 in DNA: TGTGCCTCTATGGGGCAAGCTAACTATGGCTACACCTTC. Amino acids: CASMGQANYGYTF.

In DNA form, the CDR3 reads TGTGCCAGCACCGAGGCCGGGCAGCACAATCAGCCCCAGCATTTT. Its protein is CASTEAGQHNQPQHF. The chain employs TRBV7-2 and TRBJ1-5; no reliable D call. V was cut by 7 bases and J by 3 bases, with 16 bases left in between. This CDR3 region has 15 residues. CDR1 is SGHTA and CDR2 is FQGNSA in the germline V gene.

This chain connects TRBV2 to TRBJ2-1; 14 bases are a match to TRBD2. V was pared by 5 bases and J by 9 bases, with 9 bases of the junction left unmatched. Germline V gives CDR1 SNHLY, CDR2 FYNNEI. The CDR3 is made up of 16 amino acids. The CDR3 nucleotides are TGTGCCAGCAGTCTCGGACTAGCGGGGGGTTTAGGTGAGCAGTTCTTC. It yields the protein CASSLGLAGGLGEQFF. Full variable domain (remainder filled in from reference TRBV2 and TRBJ2-1): EPEVTQTPSHQVTQMGQEVILRCVPISNHLYFYWYRQILGQKVEFLVSFYNNEISEKSEIFDDQFSVERPDGSNFTLKIRSTKLEDSAMYFCASSLGLAGGLGEQFFGPGTRLTVL.

J is TRBJ2-4 and V is TRBV10-2, with D uncertain. V shed 2 bases and J shed 15 bases, with 17 bases lying between them. The CDR3 contains 13 residues. Per germline, CDR1 WSHSY and CDR2 SAAADI. The DNA for the CDR3 is TGCGCCAGCAGTGAGAGTCAGGCCGCCCTTGGGTACTTC. It specifies CASSESQAALGYF.

The chain joins TRBV30 to TRBJ2-1, with 7 bases aligning to TRBD2. This CDR3 contains 16 residues. Per germline, CDR1 GTSNPN and CDR2 SVGIG (reference sequence). V shed 0 bases and J 0 bases; nucleotides not matched to a gene: 5. CDR3 DNA: TGTGCCTGGAGTGTAAGCCGGACTAGCTCCTACAATGAGCAGTTCTTC. Its protein is CAWSVSRTSSYNEQFF.

This clone appeared a few times. V is TRBV2 and J is TRBJ1-1; 8 nucleotides align to TRBD1. The V gene end was trimmed by 8 bases and the J gene end by 6 bases; junction bases not matched to a gene: 8. The CDR3 extends over 13 amino acids. CDR1 is SNHLY, CDR2 FYNNEI, per germline. The DNA for the CDR3 is TGTGCCAGCCCCGACAGGGGCACGGCTGAAGCTTTCTTT. It yields the protein CASPDRGTAEAFF.

Note on this clone: The sample carries other DNA sequences with the same CDR3. The chain links TRBV7-2 to TRBJ2-1, with a weak D call TRBD2 (6 bases). Germline V lookup: CDR1 SGHTA, CDR2 FQGNSA. The CDR3 is made up of 16 amino acids. V dropped 1 base and J dropped 1 base, with 11 bases sitting between them. In DNA form, the CDR3 reads TGTGCCAGCAGCTTAGTTGGGGGGAGGTCCTACAATGAGCAGTTCTTC. This codes for CASSLVGGRSYNEQFF.

The chain links TRBV7-8 to TRBJ1-5; D is ambiguous. The germline gives CDR1 SGHVS, CDR2 FQNEAQ. With 2 bases removed from V and 0 bases from J, the gap between germline ends came to 20 bases. The CDR3 has 19 residues. CDR3: CASSLRSKGLADSNQPQHF. CDR3 nucleotides: TGTGCCAGCAGCTTACGAAGTAAGGGTTTAGCGGATAGCAATCAGCCCCAGCATTTT. Using reference TRBV7-8 and TRBJ1-5 for the parts outside the CDR3, the full variable domain is GAGVSQSPRYKVAKRGQDVALRCDPISGHVSLFWYQQALGQGPEFLTYFQNEAQLDKSGLPSDRFFAERPEGSVSTLKIQRTQQEDSAVYLCASSLRSKGLADSNQPQHFGDGTRLSIL.

This clone was counted between two and nine times. This chain links TRBV28 with TRBJ2-7, with D possibly matching TRBD1 (6 bases). V lost 6 bases to trimming and J lost 3 bases, with 21 bases between them. The CDR3 runs 16 residues. Germline V gives CDR1 MDHEN, CDR2 SYDVKM. CDR3 region: CASSPSRGRFNYEQYF. The CDR3 bases are TGTGCCAGCAGCCCGAGCAGGGGACGGTTCAACTACGAGCAGTACTTC.

The chain couples TRBV28 to TRBJ2-7, with no clear D. From germline, CDR1 is MDHEN and CDR2 SYDVKM. Trimming cost V 6 bases and J 9 bases, with 12 bases left between them. This CDR3 region has 11 residues. The CDR3 DNA reads as TGTGCCAGCAGCACGGACCAGGCGCAGTACTTC. Protein product: CASSTDQAQYF.

The chain combines TRBV12-5 with TRBJ2-2; TRBD2 might be the D (6 bases). There are 17 residues in the CDR3. Germline CDR1 reads LGHNT; CDR2 reads FRNRAP. V was trimmed by 0 bases and J by 5 bases, leaving 16 bases between them. The CDR3 spells CASGLVMGQGGTGELFF. The CDR3 region has the DNA TGTGCTAGTGGTTTGGTAATGGGGCAGGGAGGTACCGGGGAGCTGTTTTTT.

In this sample, this clone turned up a few times. The rearrangement joins TRBV15 to TRBJ2-7; no definite D call. V dropped 0 bases and J dropped 12 bases, with 15 bases sitting between them. CDR1 LNHNV and CDR2 YYDKDF come from the germline V gene (reference sequence). The CDR3 length is 13 residues. The CDR3 sequence: CATSRDDGRPRYF. In DNA, the CDR3 is TGTGCCACCAGCAGAGATGACGGCCGCCCTCGGTACTTC.

This clone was observed a handful of times. This chain joins TRBV4-1 and TRBJ2-5; D is possibly TRBD1 or TRBD2 (5 bases each). The V gene lost 1 base and the J gene lost 4 bases, with 13 bases spanning the gap. Germline CDR1 MGHRA, CDR2 YSYEKL. CDR3 length: 15 residues. The CDR3 is CASSQAEGLGETQYF. CDR3 coding DNA: TGCGCCAGCAGCCAAGCAGAGGGGCTGGGAGAGACCCAGTACTTC.

The rearrangement uses TRBV7-6 and TRBJ2-1; 9 bases are a match to TRBD2. This CDR3 has 15 amino acids. CDR1 is SGHVS, CDR2 FNYEAQ, per germline. The ends lost 2 bases at V and 7 bases at J; junction bases unmatched: 6. The CDR3 nucleotides read TGTGCCAGCAGCTTAATGGCGGGGGGGCCTAATGAGCAGTTCTTC. It yields the protein CASSLMAGGPNEQFF. Based on the CDR3 plus reference TRBV7-6 and TRBJ2-1, the full variable domain is GAGVSQSPRYKVTKRGQDVALRCDPISGHVSLYWYRQALGQGPEFLTYFNYEAQQDKSGLPNDRFSAERPEGSISTLTIQRTEQRDSAMYRCASSLMAGGPNEQFFGPGTRLTVL.

There are a few counts of this clone. Within the sample, other DNA sequences also encode this same CDR3. The V and J genes are TRBV18 and TRBJ1-5; D perhaps matches TRBD1 (6 bases). This CDR3 region has 16 residues. Germline CDR1 KGHSH, CDR2 LQKENI. The V end was cut by 2 bases, the J end by 0 bases, with 11 bases between. The CDR3 DNA follows: TGTGCCAGCTCACCAGGGACACCATATAGCAATCAGCCCCAGCATTTT. Translation: CASSPGTPYSNQPQHF. Full variable domain (missing parts from reference TRBV18 and TRBJ1-5): NAGVMQNPRHLVRRRGQEARLRCSPMKGHSHVYWYRQLPEEGLKFMVYLQKENIIDESGMPKERFSAEFPKEGPSILRIQQVVRGDSAAYFCASSPGTPYSNQPQHFGDGTRLSIL.

The chain recombines TRBV13 with TRBJ1-1; no definite D call. The CDR3 sequence is 13 residues long. Germline assignment: CDR1 PRHDT and CDR2 FYEKMQ (reference sequence). With 4 bases removed from V and 4 bases from J, the gap between germline ends came to 10 bases. The CDR3 region is CASSYVQSTEAFF. The CDR3 nucleotides are TGTGCCAGCAGCTACGTACAGTCCACTGAAGCTTTCTTT.

The chain carries TRBV30 and TRBJ1-2; D might be TRBD1 (5 bases). This CDR3 comprises 13 residues. V dropped 3 bases and J dropped 7 bases, with 15 bases sitting between them. The germline V gene has CDR1 GTSNPN and CDR2 SVGIG (reference sequence). For the CDR3, the DNA is TGTGCCTGGAGGACGGGGGAAAGGACTGGCTACACCTTC. Translating it yields CAWRTGERTGYTF. The entire variable domain, with the rest obtained from reference TRBV30 and TRBJ1-2, is as follows: SQTIHQWPATLVQPVGSPLSLECTVEGTSNPNLYWYRQAAGRGLQLLFYSVGIGQISSEVPQNLSASRPQDRQFILSSKKLLLSDSGFYLCAWRTGERTGYTFGSGTRLTVV.

This clone was recorded a few times. This rearrangement joins TRBV4-1 to TRBJ1-2, with D possibly being TRBD1 (5 bases). Per germline, CDR1 MGHRA and CDR2 YSYEKL. This CDR3 region has 16 residues. The ends were cut back, 0 bases at V and 2 bases at J, with 13 bases in the middle. The CDR3 DNA is TGCGCCAGCAGCCAAGAGTATTTGGGACGCAACTATGGCTACACCTTC. This translates into CASSQEYLGRNYGYTF.

CDR3 sequence (DNA): TGCGCCAGCAGCCGAGAATCGACAGGGGCCTACGAGCAGTACTTC. Translated, it gives CASSRESTGAYEQYF. V is TRBV4-1 and J is TRBJ2-7; TRBD1 matches at 8 bases. CDR1 is MGHRA and CDR2 is YSYEKL in the germline V gene. V was pared by 4 bases and J by 2 bases, with 7 bases of the junction left unmatched. This CDR3 region has 15 residues.

The chain couples TRBV11-2 to TRBJ1-4; D uncertain. The CDR3 extends over 11 amino acids. Germline values: CDR1 SGHAT, CDR2 FQNNGV. With 3 bases removed from V and 11 bases from J, the gap between germline ends came to 7 bases. CDR3 sequence (DNA): TGTGCCAGCAGCTTGCCGGGGAAACTGTTTTTT. The encoded protein is CASSLPGKLFF.

This clone was counted only a few times. The chain employs TRBV30 and TRBJ2-1; the match to TRBD2 covers 7 bases. With 4 bases clipped from V and 7 bases from J, the junction kept 7 bases outside the gene matches. Per germline, CDR1 GTSNPN and CDR2 SVGIG (reference sequence). The CDR3 has 13 residues. The CDR3 DNA reads as TGTGCCTGGATTAGCCTAGCGGCAAATGAGCAGTTCTTC. Protein: CAWISLAANEQFF. The entire variable domain, with the rest obtained from reference TRBV30 and TRBJ2-1, is as follows: SQTIHQWPATLVQPVGSPLSLECTVEGTSNPNLYWYRQAAGRGLQLLFYSVGIGQISSEVPQNLSASRPQDRQFILSSKKLLLSDSGFYLCAWISLAANEQFFGPGTRLTVL.

This clone has a handful of counts. The chain joins TRBV5-6 to TRBJ2-3, with D tentatively TRBD2 (5 bases). The V gene lost 4 bases and the J gene lost 12 bases, with 12 bases spanning the gap. Germline CDR1 reads SGHDT; CDR2 reads YYEEEE. CDR3 length: 11 amino acids. CDR3 amino acids: CASSLGENQYF. The CDR3 nucleotides read TGTGCCAGCAGCCTCGGGGAGAATCAGTATTTT.

This clone was counted between two and nine times. V usage is TRBV7-2 and J usage is TRBJ1-2; D unclear. Trimming cost V 1 base and J 0 bases, with 6 bases left between them. The CDR3 contains 14 residues. From germline, CDR1 is SGHTA and CDR2 FQGNSA. In DNA form, the CDR3 reads TGTGCCAGCAGCTTAGTCAGCGCTAACTATGGCTACACCTTC. The encoded protein is CASSLVSANYGYTF.

This clone has more than one count but fewer than ten. The chain has TRBV7-9 and TRBJ2-5; 7 nucleotides match TRBD1. J lost 1 base, V lost 2 bases, and 4 bases had no gene match. Per the germline V gene, CDR1 is SEHNR and CDR2 is FQNEAQ (reference sequence). The CDR3 spans 15 residues. CDR3 coding DNA: TGTGCCAGCAGCTTACCGACAGGGTTCCAAGAGACCCAGTACTTC. It codes for CASSLPTGFQETQYF.

The chain carries TRBV7-9 and TRBJ1-3, with D unclear. The V gene's germline CDR1 is SEHNR and CDR2 FQNEAQ (reference sequence). Between the trimmed V and J ends, which lost 5 bases and 0 bases, there was a span of 14 bases. This CDR3 comprises 16 residues. CDR3 nucleotide sequence: TGTGCCAGCAGCCCACGGATGGCGAACTCTGGAAACACCATATATTTT. Encoded protein: CASSPRMANSGNTIYF.

This clone was counted a few times. The chain is built from TRBV15 and TRBJ1-3, with 7 positions matching TRBD1. Germline V gene data show CDR1 as LNHNV and CDR2 as YYDKDF (reference sequence). CDR3 size: 16 residues. The ends lost 2 bases at V and 0 bases at J; junction bases unmatched: 4. The CDR3 DNA reads as TGTGCCACCAGCAGAAGACAGGGTTACTCTGGAAACACCATATATTTT. This sequence encodes CATSRRQGYSGNTIYF.

This clone was seen a few times. This same CDR3 is encoded by further DNA sequences in the sample. This sequence joins TRBV29-1 and TRBJ1-1; TRBD1 might be the D (5 bases). The CDR3 consists of 13 residues. Trimming shortened V by 3 bases and J by 0 bases, and 8 bases separated the two germline ends. Germline values: CDR1 SQVTM, CDR2 ANQGSEA. The DNA for the CDR3 is TGCAGCGTTGAGGGGCGCATGAACACTGAAGCTTTCTTT. This gives the protein CSVEGRMNTEAFF.

This clone has just a few counts. The chain carries TRBV2 and TRBJ1-5; TRBD1 might be the D (5 bases). CDR3 size: 12 residues. Germline V gene data show CDR1 as SNHLY and CDR2 as FYNNEI. V was clipped by 8 bases and J by 5 bases, with 10 bases between them. CDR3 nucleotide sequence: TGTGCCAGCGGTACAGGAGATCAGCCCCAGCATTTT. Residues: CASGTGDQPQHF.

The table lists this clone with a few counts. V usage is TRBV12-5 and J usage is TRBJ2-7; a possible D gene is TRBD1 (6 bases). CDR1 is LGHNT and CDR2 is FRNRAP in the germline V gene. The CDR3 length is 14 residues. V lost 5 bases, J lost 3 bases, and 14 bases lay in between. DNA of the CDR3: TGTGCTAGTGGTACAGGGTCGGGGTACTACGAGCAGTACTTC. Protein product: CASGTGSGYYEQYF.

There are a few counts of this clone. J is TRBJ2-7 and V is TRBV29-1; 10 nucleotides line up with TRBD1. V gave up 7 bases and J gave up 3 bases; unmatched junction bases: 6. The length of the CDR3 is 13 residues. The germline CDR1 and CDR2 sequences are SQVTM and ANQGSEA. This chain's CDR3 is CSARTGGSYEQYF. The CDR3, as DNA: TGCAGCGCCAGGACAGGGGGAAGCTACGAGCAGTACTTC.